Listed below are T cell receptor beta chains from one sample, sequenced in a study of T-cell reconstitution after alpha-beta-depleted transplantation in children. MiXCR, run by TCRdb on the PCR reads, gives a single entry per CDR3 protein. The sample has about 580,000 distinct CDR3 sequences, more than 20% seen once. The sample in question was PBMCs, obtained before TCRalphabeta/CD19-depleted stem cell transplant. These receptors were taken from a boy less than two years old with Wiskott-Aldrich syndrome, due to receive a stem cell transplant. Each CDR3 is given with its conserved first and last residue. The D gene is left open where the match is weak. Size tells how often a clone was seen (once, few, many) or the class of an expanded clone, and some rows leave it out.

D | size | length | J | V | CDR3 | DNA
- | few | 13 | TRBJ1-2 | TRBV2 | CASSVVRFYGYTF | TGTGCCAGCAGCGTCGTAAGGTTCTATGGCTACACCTTC
- | few | 13 | TRBJ2-7 | TRBV5-1 | CASYRSLGDEQYF | TGCGCCAGCTACAGAAGCCTCGGAGACGAGCAGTACTTC
TRBD2 | few | 15 | TRBJ2-1 | TRBV6-2/TRBV6-3 | CASSYRAGDIYEQFF | TGTGCCAGCAGTTACCGAGCGGGAGATATATATGAGCAGTTCTTC
TRBD2 | few | 18 | TRBJ2-1 | TRBV18 | CASSQRTSGTVIGNEQFF | TGTGCCAGCTCACAAAGGACTAGCGGGACCGTCATTGGCAATGAGCAGTTCTTC
- | many | 15 | TRBJ2-1 | TRBV5-1 | CASSLFGSGNNEQFF | TGCGCCAGCAGCTTGTTCGGGAGCGGAAACAATGAGCAGTTCTTC
TRBD1 | - | 16 | TRBJ2-2 | TRBV4-2 | CASSQSDRVTGGELFF | TGTGCCAGCAGCCAATCTGACAGGGTGACGGGCGGGGAGCTGTTTTTT
- | few | 16 | TRBJ1-1 | TRBV7-9 | CASSSSRVAMNTEAFF | TGTGCCAGCAGCTCGTCCCGGGTTGCAATGAACACTGAAGCTTTCTTT
TRBD1 | few | 13 | TRBJ1-5 | TRBV10-3 | CAISSDRDQPQHF | TGTGCCATCAGCTCAGACAGGGATCAGCCCCAGCATTTT
- | - | 14 | TRBJ1-1 | TRBV7-3 | CASSSTPGRTEAFF | TGTGCCAGCAGCTCAACCCCAGGGAGAACTGAAGCTTTCTTT
- | few | 13 | TRBJ2-1 | TRBV7-6 | CASSFAGGVRLFF | TGTGCCAGCAGCTTTGCTGGGGGAGTACGACTGTTCTTC
- | few | 10 | TRBJ1-2 | TRBV20-1 | CSAHAGGYTF | TGCAGTGCCCATGCGGGCGGCTACACCTTC
TRBD2 | - | 15 | TRBJ2-2 | TRBV20-1 | CSASGTSGYTGELFF | TGCAGTGCTTCCGGGACTAGCGGCTACACCGGGGAGCTGTTTTTT
- | - | 12 | TRBJ2-3 | TRBV7-9 | CASSPPPYTQYF | TGTGCCAGCAGCCCCCCTCCTTATACGCAGTATTTT
TRBD2 | few | 12 | TRBJ2-7 | TRBV7-2 | CASRTSGSEQYF | TGTGCCAGCAGGACTAGCGGGAGCGAGCAGTACTTC
TRBD2 | - | 13 | TRBJ2-7 | TRBV10-2 | CASELAGGYEQYF | TGCGCCAGTGAACTAGCGGGAGGCTACGAGCAGTACTTC
TRBD1 | few | 15 | TRBJ1-2 | TRBV5-5 | CASSLQTGPNYGYTF | TGTGCCAGCAGCCTACAGACAGGGCCCAACTATGGCTACACCTTC
- | - | 13 | TRBJ2-7 | TRBV5-5 | CASSSGAGNEQYF | TGTGCCAGCAGCTCCGGGGCCGGCAACGAGCAGTACTTC
- | few | 16 | TRBJ2-5 | TRBV5-1 | CASSLLLARGQETQYF | TGCGCCAGCAGCTTGCTCCTAGCTCGTGGGCAAGAGACCCAGTACTTC
TRBD2 | - | 14 | TRBJ2-7 | TRBV9 | CASSVALAGSEQYF | TGTGCCAGCAGCGTAGCATTAGCGGGGTCCGAGCAGTACTTC
- | - | 17 | TRBJ2-7 | TRBV5-1 | CASSLAQLGPTSYEQYF | TGCGCCAGCAGCTTGGCCCAGCTCGGTCCAACATCCTACGAGCAGTACTTC
- | - | 11 | TRBJ2-1 | TRBV6-2/TRBV6-3 | CASSYWDEQFF | TGTGCCAGCAGTTATTGGGACGAGCAGTTCTTC
TRBD1 | - | 13 | TRBJ2-1 | TRBV30 | CAWKGQLYNEQFF | TGTGCCTGGAAGGGACAGTTGTACAATGAGCAGTTCTTC
- | - | 14 | TRBJ1-5 | TRBV28 | CASTDISASQPQHF | TGTGCCAGTACGGACATATCGGCTAGTCAGCCCCAGCATTTT
- | - | 13 | TRBJ1-5 | TRBV2 | CASSRDENQPQHF | TGTGCCAGCTCCCGGGACGAAAATCAGCCCCAGCATTTT
TRBD2 | - | 16 | TRBJ2-1 | TRBV28 | CASSLADSGSFDEQFF | TGTGCCAGCAGTTTAGCTGACAGCGGGAGCTTTGATGAGCAGTTCTTC
TRBD2 | - | 17 | TRBJ2-3 | TRBV20-1 | CSASGLRGSRVTDTQYF | TGCAGTGCTAGTGGGTTGCGGGGGTCTCGGGTCACAGATACGCAGTATTTT
- | - | 14 | TRBJ2-1 | TRBV18 | CASSSPIGNNEQFF | TGTGCCAGCTCATCCCCGATAGGGAACAATGAGCAGTTCTTC
TRBD1 | few | 14 | TRBJ1-6 | TRBV5-1 | CASSFDRGDSPLHF | TGCGCCAGCAGCTTCGACAGGGGGGATTCACCCCTCCACTTT
- | - | 15 | TRBJ2-1 | TRBV5-1 | CASSSSDYASNEQFF | TGCGCCAGCAGCTCCTCCGACTACGCCTCCAATGAGCAGTTCTTC
TRBD1 | - | 14 | TRBJ2-5 | TRBV5-6 | CASSLYDRGETQYF | TGTGCCAGCAGCTTGTATGACAGGGGAGAGACCCAGTACTTC
- | few | 14 | TRBJ1-5 | TRBV7-9 | CASSLVSVEQPQHF | TGTGCCAGCAGCTTAGTCAGTGTGGAGCAGCCCCAGCATTTT
- | few | 14 | TRBJ1-2 | TRBV5-4 | CASSLRTDVYGYTF | TGTGCCAGCAGCCTCCGGACCGACGTCTATGGCTACACCTTC
- | - | 16 | TRBJ2-3 | TRBV20-1 | CSARDLISGSTDTQYF | TGCAGTGCTAGAGATCTAATTAGCGGTAGCACAGATACGCAGTATTTT
- | few | 12 | TRBJ1-5 | TRBV20-1 | CSARMGGQPQHF | TGCAGTGCTCGCATGGGGGGGCAGCCCCAGCATTTT
- | few | 15 | TRBJ1-5 | TRBV5-1 | CASSPDGLTNQPQHF | TGCGCCAGCAGCCCCGACGGATTAACAAATCAGCCCCAGCATTTT
TRBD2 | - | 16 | TRBJ2-1 | TRBV20-1 | CSASALAGGSYNEQFF | TGCAGTGCTAGTGCTCTAGCGGGAGGCAGTTACAATGAGCAGTTCTTC
- | - | 15 | TRBJ2-3 | TRBV12-3/TRBV12-4 | CASSFSRPTPDTQYF | TGTGCCAGCAGTTTTAGTCGGCCGACCCCAGATACGCAGTATTTT